The present TCR beta chain was sequenced within a study of blood T cell repertoires in COVID-19. Looking at the study overall: The origin of the acute and convalescent COVID-19 samples was the United States, Italy and Spain. The cDNA or gDNA used as material had been derived from T cells, B-cell-depleted T cells, or PBMCs.

In Seattle, patients joined the study during active infection and were tracked longitudinally. Original processing notes: Cell counts per sample came from amplifying reference gene primers. TCRdb keeps only in-frame clones here, not all; method: immunoSEQ multiplex PCR. D and trimming were read from the DNA, whereas the V and J calls and clone size are those reported in that table. The sample lists approximately 250,000 clones, about 87% occurring once. The V gene's germline CDR1 is GTSNPN and CDR2 SVGIG (reference sequence). The CDR3 is 14 amino acids. The V end lost 2 bases, the J end lost 2 bases, and 10 bases lay between the germline ends.

This sequence originates from an older woman with COVID-19, enrolled during active disease. The sample consisted of peripheral blood. The chain employs TRBV30 and TRBJ1-3; tentative D call: TRBD1 (5 bases). CDR3: CAWSSGGAGNTIYF. The CDR3 nucleotides read TGTGCCTGGAGTTCGGGGGGGGCTGGAAACACCATATATTTT.